Listed here are 2 T cell receptor beta chains from one sample, sequenced in a study of early T cells in non-severe SARS-CoV-2 infection. TCRdb re-called the 5' RACE reads through MiXCR, storing one row per CDR3 protein. The sample shows tens of thousands of distinct CDR3 sequences, approximately 10% of them seen only once. Sequencing was done on a sample of whole blood. The origin of the receptors is an adult who was a healthcare worker with PCR-confirmed SARS-CoV-2 infection or an uninfected control (not recorded which).

J is TRBJ1-2 and V is TRBV4-3; D might be TRBD1 (5 bases). CDR1 and CDR2 from the germline V gene are LGHNA and YSLEER. The V end lost 0 bases, the J end lost 7 bases, and 15 bases lay between the germline ends. The CDR3 sequence is 15 residues long. The DNA of the CDR3 is TGCGCCAGCAGCCAAGATCTACAAGGGGCGCGTGGCTACACCTTC. Translating it yields CASSQDLQGARGYTF.

In this sample, this clonotype turned up a few times. The V and J genes are TRBV18 and TRBJ1-1; perhaps TRBD1 as D (5 bases). Germline values: CDR1 KGHSH, CDR2 LQKENI. This CDR3 has 14 amino acids. V lost 4 bases to trimming and J lost 1 base, with 10 bases between them. The CDR3 DNA sequence: TGTGCCAGCTCACAGCTACAGGAGAACACTGAAGCTTTCTTT. Encoded protein: CASSQLQENTEAFF.